This TCR beta chain stems from a study of radiation and T cells in renal cell carcinoma. Study results and caveats: In blood, top tumor clones expanded by 2 weeks, shrinking by 4.

A note on this clone: Its specificity is unknown.

The time point: blood 4 weeks post-SBRT, at nephrectomy. The treatment was: 15 Gy SBRT to primary tumor, nephrectomy 4 weeks later. Nephrectomy followed 15 Gy stereotactic body radiation by 4 weeks. The patient's renal cell carcinoma had clear cell pathology. The method was immunoSEQ multiplex PCR; TCRdb's version includes in-frame clones alone and lacks a portion of them. Of about 78,000 clones in the sample, 80% to 90% were seen once. V lost 5 bases, J lost 0 bases, and 15 bases stayed unmatched. The CDR3 is 19 residues long. Per the germline V gene, CDR1 is SGHTA and CDR2 is FQGNSA. This chain links TRBV7-2 with TRBJ2-7, with 11 bases that match TRBD2. The TCR originated in a woman in her 70s with renal cell carcinoma. Sample: blood, taken from a patient whose treatment included radiotherapy and nephrectomy. The CDR3 sequence: CASSQRIPGTSGSSYEQYF. For the CDR3, the DNA is TGTGCCAGCAGCCAACGTATACCAGGGACTAGCGGTAGCTCCTACGAGCAGTACTTC.